A selection of T cell receptor beta chains follows, all from one sample in a study of T cell repertoires in cytomegalovirus infection. TCRdb fed the reads into MiXCR, producing one record per CDR3 protein. The table records fewer than 300,000 distinct CDR3 sequences, around 25% of them present only once. Sequenced: PBMCs. Every receptor here comes from a human donor in good health (CMV status not recorded). Some clones in this sample may be carry-over from other donors' samples. The CDR3 runs from the conserved cysteine through the conserved F or W. Fields, in order: D gene, V gene, CDR3 protein. A D gene is named only where the DNA matches it firmly.

- | TRBV7-6 | CASSSKENSPLHF
- | TRBV4-1 | CASSQEDGSNQPQHF
- | TRBV28 | CASSLRMSSTDTQYF
TRBD1 | TRBV7-3 | CASSLSHITVAGGSNQPQHF
- | TRBV19 | CASSIELATYEQYF
- | TRBV4-1 | CASSQEGLGYEQYF
TRBD2 | TRBV29-1 | CSVESLAGGLHKSNEQFF
TRBD2 | TRBV7-2 | CASSLVSTGGTDTQYF
TRBD1 | TRBV7-2 | CASSRGQLHTEAFF
- | TRBV7-2 | CASSVDRQNTGELFF
- | TRBV7-2 | CASSLGAGDGQPQHF
- | TRBV7-2 | CASSLRGVRGEKLFF
- | TRBV20-1 | CSATGTHSGANVLTF
TRBD1 | TRBV6-2/TRBV6-3 | CASSYTGRDSRGYTF
- | TRBV9 | CASSVVGLGEQYF
TRBD1 | TRBV27 | CASQDRERSPLHF
- | TRBV19 | CASSNRASSTDTQYF
TRBD2 | TRBV11-2 | CASSLDGSGRARVTQYF
- | TRBV28 | CASSPPGRQETQYF
- | TRBV10-2 | CASRGVGGDSYEQYF
TRBD1 | TRBV28 | CASCSGGLYEQYF
- | TRBV20-1 | CSAAAWGGTEAFF
- | TRBV19 | CASSGQGAGFNEQFF
- | TRBV7-6 | CASSPRSDNSPLHF
- | TRBV6-2/TRBV6-3 | CASSRQTNTEAFF
TRBD2 | TRBV5-1 | CASSLAPAGDTDTQYF
- | TRBV28 | CASRRGNSNQPQHF
TRBD2 | TRBV11-2 | CASTGLAGGPQETQYF
TRBD1 | TRBV7-9 | CASSGTRTGGWYGYTF
TRBD1 | TRBV6-1 | CASTATGDNSPLHF
TRBD1 | TRBV7-9 | CASSLAHRGLGGYTF
TRBD2 | TRBV7-2 | CASSLLAGVPETQYF
TRBD1 | TRBV5-1 | CASSSGTGAGDTQYF
TRBD2 | TRBV20-1 | CSARPGGRAYEQYF
TRBD2 | TRBV6-1 | CASTFTSGNEQFF
TRBD1 | TRBV28 | CASSFLQGVNQPQHF
TRBD1 | TRBV7-2 | CASGFQGGARGYTF
TRBD1 | TRBV28 | CASSPWTGQNTEAFF
- | TRBV7-2 | CASSYGTYQETQYF
TRBD2 | TRBV28 | CASSSPSGGSYEQYF
- | TRBV7-8 | CASSQTRVGNTGAFF
- | TRBV6-5 | CASSYGEAYNEQFF
TRBD1 | TRBV7-2 | CASSQPPGQGESNSPLHF
- | TRBV19 | CATTTRDTTEAFF
- | TRBV7-2 | CASSSISSYNEQFF
- | TRBV28 | CASSLVQLGNTIYF
- | TRBV11-2 | CASTPAGAGELFF
- | TRBV28 | CASSLGFSTNSPLHF
- | TRBV28 | CASSFITGTYGYTF
- | TRBV5-1 | CASSLEALGNSPLHF
- | TRBV30 | CAWSPDGSGNQPQHF
TRBD1 | TRBV20-1 | CSARIQGVGNQPQHF